This is a list of T cell receptor beta chains from one sample in a study of T cell changes during pregnancy in multiple sclerosis. TCRdb's table, derived via immunoSEQ multiplex PCR, lists solely in-frame clones and lacks some. The sample yields tens of thousands of clones, roughly 92% seen once. Here the sequenced sample was CD4+ T cells from peripheral blood mononuclear cells, taken in the second trimester of pregnancy. These receptors all come from a female donor in good health, enrolled as a control in a pregnancy study. Each CDR3 is given with its conserved first and last residue. D genes are given only for firm matches. Only part of the rows carry a size: once, few, many, or a class if the clone is expanded.

>TRBV6-5|TRBJ2-7|.|TRBD1|13
TGTGCCAGCAGGGGACAGGGCACCTACGAGCAGTACTTC
CASRGQGTYEQYF
>TRBV7-8|TRBJ1-1|.|TRBD1|14
TGTGCCAGCAGTTCCGGACAGGGGTACACTGAAGCTTTCTTT
CASSSGQGYTEAFF
>TRBV10-3|TRBJ1-1|.|.|13
TGTGCCATCAGCGACAGGCCGAACACTGAAGCTTTCTTT
CAISDRPNTEAFF
>TRBV12-5|TRBJ2-3|.|TRBD1|15
TGTGCTAGTGGCCCCGGGACAGCAACCCCTGATACGCAGTATTTT
CASGPGTATPDTQYF
>TRBV5-4|TRBJ1-1|.|.|17
TGTGCCAGCAGCTCCGGGGGACCGGGAGGGTCGAACACTGAAGCTTTCTTT
CASSSGGPGGSNTEAFF
>TRBV19|TRBJ1-1|.|TRBD1|14
TGTGCCAGTAGCACGACAGGGGGGGGCACTGAAGCTTTCTTT
CASSTTGGGTEAFF
>TRBV9|TRBJ2-3|.|.|15
TGTGCCAGCAGCGTAGCGGCAGGTCCCCAGGATACGCAGTATTTT
CASSVAAGPQDTQYF
>TRBV7-3|TRBJ2-1|.|.|13
TGTGCCAGCAGCTCCCAACTAGCTAATGAGCAGTTCTTC
CASSSQLANEQFF
>TRBV7-2|TRBJ2-7|.|TRBD1|15
TGTGCCAGCAGCCTCGACAGGGGACCCTCCTACGAGCAGTACTTC
CASSLDRGPSYEQYF
>TRBV11-2|TRBJ1-2|.|TRBD1|15
TGTGCCAGCAGCCCCGGGGACAGGGGACTTTATGGCTACACCTTC
CASSPGDRGLYGYTF
>TRBV4-3|TRBJ1-2|.|.|17
TGCGCCAGCAGCCAAAAGGGAAAAGCTGAGGGAAAATATGGCTACACCTTC
CASSQKGKAEGKYGYTF
>TRBV4-2|TRBJ2-1|.|TRBD2|16
TGTGCCAGCAGCCAAGAGGAGCGGGGGAGCGTCAATGAGCAGTTCTTC
CASSQEERGSVNEQFF
>TRBV5-5|TRBJ2-6|.|.|15
TGTGCCAGCAGCTTGGATAGCTCTGGGGCCAACGTCCTGACTTTC
CASSLDSSGANVLTF
>TRBV4-2|TRBJ1-4|.|TRBD1|15
TGTGCCAGCAGCCCTCGGACAGGCGATAATGAAAAACTGTTTTTT
CASSPRTGDNEKLFF
>TRBV6-5|TRBJ1-1|.|.|16
TGTGCCAGCAGTTACTGGATCCCGGGGAGGGGAACTGAAGCTTTCTTT
CASSYWIPGRGTEAFF
>TRBV18|TRBJ2-3|.|TRBD2|15
TGTGCCAGCTCACCACGCAGCGGGGGGACAGATACGCAGTATTTT
CASSPRSGGTDTQYF
>TRBV5-8|TRBJ2-3|.|.|14
TGTGCCAGCAGCTTGGACAAAAGCACAGATACGCAGTATTTT
CASSLDKSTDTQYF
>TRBV11-2|TRBJ1-5|.|TRBD1|14
TGTGCCAGCAGCCGAGGGGGACAGAATCAGCCCCAGCATTTT
CASSRGGQNQPQHF
>TRBV7-9|TRBJ2-3|.|TRBD2|16
TGTGCCAGCAGTCGAGCGACTAGCGGGGTCACAGATACGCAGTATTTT
CASSRATSGVTDTQYF
>TRBV9|TRBJ1-1|.|.|13
TGTGCCAGCAGCGTAGCCGATACAGGGCGAGCTTTCTTT
CASSVADTGRAFF
>TRBV11-2|TRBJ1-3|.|.|13
TGTGCCAGCAGCATGGACACAGGAAACACCATATATTTT
CASSMDTGNTIYF
>TRBV5-5|TRBJ1-1|.|.|15
TGTGCCAGCAGCTTGTACGTTAGGCGGGGGACTGAAGCTTTCTTT
CASSLYVRRGTEAFF
>TRBV5-8|TRBJ2-5|.|.|13
TGTGCCAGCAGCTTGACGAGTCAAGAGACCCAGTACTTC
CASSLTSQETQYF
>TRBV10-3|TRBJ1-2|once|.|14
TGTGCCACTCAAGGACAAAATCCCCGGGATGGCTACACCTTC
CATQGQNPRDGYTF